This TCR beta chain came from a study of shared clonotypes between healthy human individuals. Clones were read by immunoSEQ multiplex PCR, and TCRdb kept only the in-frame ones, dropping some. The table includes roughly 640,000 clones, roughly 97% detected once. CDR3 length equals 18 residues. In germline, CDR1 is MGHRA, CDR2 YSYEKL. V dropped 3 bases and J dropped 0; count of bases not matched to a gene: 7. The clonotype comes from a woman younger than 45 in good health. The chain combines TRBV4-1 with TRBJ2-6, with 8 bases aligning to TRBD1. The sample consisted of naive CD4+ T cells sorted from blood. As to subset: CD45RA+ positively selected. This CDR3 reads CASSQTGTGGSGANVLTF. Here the CDR3 DNA reads TGCGCCAGCAGCCAGACCGGGACAGGCGGCTCTGGGGCCAACGTCCTGACTTTC.